This T cell receptor (beta chain) was found in a study of blood T cell repertoires in COVID-19 (dated by TCRdb to the early 2020s). Notes on the research overall: The collaborator samples originated in the United States, Italy and Spain and spanned the acute and convalescent phases of COVID-19. Where available, HLA class I and class II types were obtained from metadata supplied by the sample provider rather than from assay-based typing. The dataset comprised deeply sampled blood TCRbeta repertoires from subjects exposed to, actively infected with, or recovered from COVID-19. The samples were drawn from the first 160 participants of the ongoing ImmuneRACE study and from 1,254 subjects provided by 6 global collaborators. The material from the prospective study consisted of cDNA or gDNA derived from T cells, B-cell-depleted T cells, or PBMCs. Sample metadata almost always included a de-identified subject ID, COVID-19 status, age in years and sex. The repertoires were released in a freely available public database meant as a resource for research on the immune response to SARS-CoV-2. What the study reported, not specific to this receptor: The quantity of clinical and demographic metadata differed by source and by participant and was supplied without curation.

Worth noting for this clone: Its antigen specificity is not known. No per-base quality is available; no much larger clone lies one base away.

Taken from cysteine to phenylalanine, the CDR3 has 14 residues. The kept DNA is CDR3 alone, 42 bases in frame from the first base. Ends trimmed: V by 6 bases, J by 5 bases; bases unmatched to a gene: 6. The CDR1 and CDR2 encoded by the germline V gene are SNHLY and FYNNEI. TCRbeta CDR3 regions were amplified from genomic DNA using the immunoSEQ Assay, a bias-controlled multiplex PCR. In the original analysis: Within the assay, amplification of reference gene primers was used to estimate how many nucleated cells each sample contained. To quantify the absolute abundance of each unique TCRbeta CDR3 rearrangement, sequence reads were collapsed and filtered. Productive Simpson clonality was computed per sample as the square root of Simpson's diversity index over productive rearrangements. Held by TCRdb, this immuneACCESS table contains in-frame sequences only and omits some clones. Under half of the omission traces to an unresolved V gene where checked; the cause of the rest is unknown. The DNA was the basis for D and trimming; V, J and clone size are from that table. This sample gives a few hundred thousand clones in total; around 83% of them show up just once. The ten top clones hold around 5% of the sample.

Participants in the prospective study were enrolled through a virtual design, were aged roughly 18 to 100 years, and lived in approximately 24 United States geographic areas. Cohort assignment in the prospective study relied on participant-reported clinical history from a screening survey and a study questionnaire. For ImmuneRACE Cohort 3, a participant was defined as recovered based on two consecutive negative NP/OP PCR tests, clearance by a healthcare professional, or resolution of symptoms. In the prospective study, mobile phlebotomists collected whole blood, serum and a nasopharyngeal or oropharyngeal swab from each participant. Additional blood draws and questionnaires over an approximately two-month period could optionally be provided by prospective study participants. Before DNA extraction, blood samples from the prospective study were shipped at room temperature or frozen.

Specimen: PBMCs or T cells enriched from blood (not recorded which). The receptor's source is a woman between 50 and 59 years old who had recovered from COVID-19. The chain joins TRBV2 to TRBJ1-4, and 7 junction bases match TRBD1. The DNA sequence is TGTGCCAGCAGGACGGGACAGCTCAATGAAAAACTGTTTTTT. Translated, this is CASRTGQLNEKLFF.